A selection of T cell receptor beta chains follows, all from one sample in a study of blood T cell repertoires in COVID-19. Repertoires were generated with immunoSEQ multiplex PCR, while TCRdb's copy carries only in-frame clones and drops some. The table records 88,000 or so clones, around 86% of them present only once. The source material was peripheral blood. The receptors derive from a man aged 55 to 70 with acute or convalescent COVID-19. The CDR3 runs from the conserved cysteine through the conserved F or W. Size values are once, few and many counts, or a class for expanded clones, and some rows have none.

>TRBJ1-6|TRBV6-2/TRBV6-3|NA
CASSYPLSPLHF
>TRBJ1-2|TRBV30|NA
CAWSVLYNYGYTF
>TRBJ1-3|TRBV6-5|NA
CASIGWGGGNTIYF
>TRBJ1-2|TRBV19|NA
CASSGTGGSPNYGYTF
>TRBJ1-1|TRBV5-1|NA
CASSREDTEAFF
>TRBJ1-1|TRBV4-3|NA
CASSQDFASRGTEAFF
>TRBJ1-6|TRBV12-3/TRBV12-4|few
CASSSTRGSPLHF
>TRBJ2-7|TRBV6-5|once
CASSLAASYEQYF
>TRBJ2-2|TRBV6-5|NA
CASSYAPTGDTGELFF
>TRBJ2-3|TRBV24-1|NA
CATSEDGGYTDTQYF
>TRBJ2-1|TRBV2|few
CASRNSGLHPQFF
>TRBJ2-2|TRBV5-4|many
CASSLASGGPGPGELFF
>TRBJ2-1|TRBV5-1|many
CASSLAGLAGAQFF
>TRBJ1-6|TRBV27|NA
CASGRGQGYSPLHF
>TRBJ2-7|TRBV7-9|NA
CASSSGLAVYEQYF
>TRBJ2-5|TRBV11-3|NA
CASSPGQGEETQYF
>TRBJ2-1|TRBV18|NA
CASSPGTSGTYNEQFF
>TRBJ2-1|TRBV7-9|NA
CASSFRGSGNEQFF
>TRBJ2-7|TRBV11-2|NA
CASSLGGTRSYEQYF
>TRBJ2-3|TRBV7-2|NA
CASSLAAPVVTDTQYF
>TRBJ1-4|TRBV4-3|once
CASSLRGGDEKLFF
>TRBJ1-1|TRBV4-1|NA
CASSPFPGVNTEAFF
>TRBJ2-2|TRBV7-2|few
CASSPIAGELFF
>TRBJ2-7|TRBV11-3|NA
CASSLKAGSSYEQYF